This section outlines one TCR beta chain sequence together with its context. This specimen comes from a study of blood T cell repertoires in COVID-19. Study overall: Acute and convalescent COVID-19 specimens originated in the United States, Italy and Spain.

Per the original data handling: Reference gene primer amplification gave nucleated cell count estimates. Method: immunoSEQ multiplex PCR; TCRdb's copy keeps in-frame clones and lacks some. V, J and clone size are taken as reported in that table, and D and trimming were inferred from the DNA itself. The sample includes approximately 88,000 clones, just over 90% seen only once; the top ten take 3.5% to 4%. V was clipped by 5 bases and J by 4 bases, with 11 bases between them. CDR3 length: 13 residues. Germline-derived CDR1 and CDR2 are SNHLY and FYNNEI. This chain links TRBV2 with TRBJ1-2, with a tentative D call TRBD1 (5 bases). The specimen sequenced was peripheral blood. The receptor was derived from a woman aged 50 to 60 in a cohort sampled during active COVID-19. The CDR3 nucleotides are TGTGCCAGCAGTCAAGGGGCTCCCTATGGCTACACCTTC. Amino acids: CASSQGAPYGYTF. The whole variable domain, remainder taken from reference TRBV2 and TRBJ1-2, is EPEVTQTPSHQVTQMGQEVILRCVPISNHLYFYWYRQILGQKVEFLVSFYNNEISEKSEIFDDQFSVERPDGSNFTLKIRSTKLEDSAMYFCASSQGAPYGYTFGSGTRLTVV.